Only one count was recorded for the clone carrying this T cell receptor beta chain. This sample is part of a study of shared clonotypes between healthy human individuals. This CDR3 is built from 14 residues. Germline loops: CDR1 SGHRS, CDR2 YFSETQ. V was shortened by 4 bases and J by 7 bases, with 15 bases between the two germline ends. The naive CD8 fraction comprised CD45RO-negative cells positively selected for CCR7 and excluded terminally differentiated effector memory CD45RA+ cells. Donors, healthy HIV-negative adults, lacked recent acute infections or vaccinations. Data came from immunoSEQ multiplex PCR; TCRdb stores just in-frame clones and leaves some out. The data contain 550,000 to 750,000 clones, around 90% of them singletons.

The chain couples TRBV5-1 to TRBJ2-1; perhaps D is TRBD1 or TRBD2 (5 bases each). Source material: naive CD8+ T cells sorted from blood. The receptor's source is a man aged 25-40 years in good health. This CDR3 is CASSPRDGLNEQFF. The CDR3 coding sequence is TGCGCCAGCAGCCCCCGGGACGGCCTGAATGAGCAGTTCTTC. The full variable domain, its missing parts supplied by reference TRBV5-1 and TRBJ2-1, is KAGVTQTPRYLIKTRGQQVTLSCSPISGHRSVSWYQQTPGQGLQFLFEYFSETQRNKGNFPGRFSGRQFSNSRSEMNVSTLELGDSALYLCASSPRDGLNEQFFGPGTRLTVL.